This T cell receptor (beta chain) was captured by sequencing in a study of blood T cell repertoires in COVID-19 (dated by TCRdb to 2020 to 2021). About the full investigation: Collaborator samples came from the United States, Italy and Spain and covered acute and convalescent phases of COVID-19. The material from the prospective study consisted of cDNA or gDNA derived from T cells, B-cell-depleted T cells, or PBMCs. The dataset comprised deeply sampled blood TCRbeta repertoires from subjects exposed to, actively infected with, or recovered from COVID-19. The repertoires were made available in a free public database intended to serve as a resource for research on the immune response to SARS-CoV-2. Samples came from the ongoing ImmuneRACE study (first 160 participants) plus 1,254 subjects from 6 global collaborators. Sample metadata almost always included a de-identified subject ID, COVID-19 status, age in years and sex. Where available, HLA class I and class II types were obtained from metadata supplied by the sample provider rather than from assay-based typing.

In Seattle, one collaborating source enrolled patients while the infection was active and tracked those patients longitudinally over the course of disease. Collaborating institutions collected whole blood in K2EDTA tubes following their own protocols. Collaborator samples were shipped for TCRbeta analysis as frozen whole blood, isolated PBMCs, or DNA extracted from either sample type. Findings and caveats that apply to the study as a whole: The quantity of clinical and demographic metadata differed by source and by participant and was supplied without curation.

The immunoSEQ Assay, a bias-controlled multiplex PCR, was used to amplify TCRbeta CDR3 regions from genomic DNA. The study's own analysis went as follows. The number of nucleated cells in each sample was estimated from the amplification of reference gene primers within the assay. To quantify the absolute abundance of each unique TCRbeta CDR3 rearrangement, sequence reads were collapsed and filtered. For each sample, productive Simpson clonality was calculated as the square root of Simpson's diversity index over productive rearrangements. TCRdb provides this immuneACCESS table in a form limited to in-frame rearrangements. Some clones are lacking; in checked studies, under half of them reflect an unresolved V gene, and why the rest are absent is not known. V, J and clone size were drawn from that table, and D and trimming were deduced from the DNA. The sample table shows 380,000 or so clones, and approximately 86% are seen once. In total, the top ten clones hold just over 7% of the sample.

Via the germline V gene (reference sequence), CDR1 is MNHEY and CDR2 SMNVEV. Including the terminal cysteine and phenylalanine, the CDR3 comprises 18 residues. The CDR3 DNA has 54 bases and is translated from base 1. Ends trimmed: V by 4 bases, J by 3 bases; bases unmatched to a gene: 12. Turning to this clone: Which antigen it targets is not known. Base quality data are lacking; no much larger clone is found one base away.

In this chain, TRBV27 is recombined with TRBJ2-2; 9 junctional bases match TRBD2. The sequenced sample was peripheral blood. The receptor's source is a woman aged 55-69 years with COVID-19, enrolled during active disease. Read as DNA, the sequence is TGTGCCAGCAGTTGGGGTTCCCCGGGACTAGCTTACACCGGGGAGCTGTTTTTT. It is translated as CASSWGSPGLAYTGELFF.